A selection of T cell receptor beta chains follows, all from one sample in a study of blood T cell repertoires in COVID-19. Assay used: immunoSEQ multiplex PCR; TCRdb lists only in-frame clones, some missing. This table holds about 180,000 clones, roughly 80% found once. The material sequenced was peripheral blood. The receptors were sampled from a man younger than 30 with active or convalescent COVID-19. The CDR3 runs from the conserved cysteine through the conserved F or W. The D gene is left open where the match is weak. Expanded clones get a size class; other rows say once, few or many, or leave the size out.

clone_size,v_call,j_call,d_call,cdr3_length,cdr3_aa,cdr3_nt
NA,TRBV19,TRBJ1-5,NA,14,CATSSGNSNQPQHF,TGTGCCACCTCCTCCGGGAATAGCAATCAGCCCCAGCATTTT
few,TRBV6-6,TRBJ2-7,NA,13,CASSNSGSYEQYF,TGTGCCAGCAGTAATAGCGGCTCCTACGAGCAGTACTTC
few,TRBV6-4,TRBJ1-5,NA,13,CASSANSNQPQHF,TGTGCCAGCAGTGCTAATAGCAATCAGCCCCAGCATTTT
NA,TRBV27,TRBJ1-1,TRBD1,17,CASSFNTGGRVGTEAFF,TGTGCCAGCAGTTTCAACACAGGGGGCAGAGTGGGGACTGAAGCTTTCTTT
NA,TRBV6-1,TRBJ1-5,TRBD1,18,CASSGRDRGTYSNQPQHF,TGTGCCAGCAGTGGCCGGGACAGGGGAACTTATAGCAATCAGCCCCAGCATTTT
few,TRBV11-2,TRBJ2-7,TRBD1,13,CASRGQGAYEQYF,TGTGCCAGCAGAGGACAGGGGGCCTACGAGCAGTACTTC
NA,TRBV4-1,TRBJ1-2,TRBD1,14,CASSQGTGKGGYTF,TGCGCCAGCAGCCAAGGGACAGGAAAGGGGGGCTACACCTTC
NA,TRBV6-6,TRBJ2-7,TRBD1,14,CASSYGTGVYEQYF,TGTGCCAGCAGTTACGGGACAGGGGTCTACGAGCAGTACTTC
once,TRBV5-1,TRBJ2-5,TRBD2,18,CASSFPGLAGASQASQYF,TGCGCCAGCAGCTTCCCGGGACTAGCGGGAGCCAGCCAGGCCTCCCAGTACTTC
NA,TRBV5-1,TRBJ1-1,TRBD1,16,CASSLAVGRGSTEAFF,TGCGCCAGCAGCTTGGCGGTCGGCAGGGGGAGCACTGAAGCTTTCTTT
NA,TRBV7-9,TRBJ2-7,NA,15,CASSFLDSRSYEQYF,TGTGCCAGCAGCTTTCTCGACAGTAGATCCTACGAGCAGTACTTC
NA,TRBV7-3,TRBJ2-7,NA,13,CASSPKGGTEQYF,TGTGCCAGCAGCCCGAAGGGGGGGACCGAGCAGTACTTC
NA,TRBV5-5,TRBJ2-6,NA,16,CASSWVGDSGANVLTF,TGTGCCAGCAGCTGGGTGGGAGACTCTGGGGCCAACGTCCTGACTTTC
NA,TRBV4-3,TRBJ2-7,TRBD1,15,CASSQAGTGAREQYF,TGCGCCAGCAGCCAGGCCGGGACAGGGGCTCGCGAGCAGTACTTC